This TCR beta chain was captured in a study of T cell repertoires in cytomegalovirus infection. MiXCR was run by TCRdb on the reads, yielding one entry per CDR3 protein. This table has some 920,000 distinct CDR3 sequences, approximately 31% appearing once. This clonotype occurred a few times. Its specificity is unknown. The CDR3 spans 13 residues. The V gene lost 6 bases and the J gene lost 6 bases, with 11 bases spanning the gap. Germline V gene lookup returns CDR1 SGHVS and CDR2 FNYEAQ. The rearrangement uses TRBV7-6 and TRBJ1-4; D may be TRBD1 (6 bases). This material consisted of cultured CD8+ T cells from PBMCs, taken from culture after CMV antigen stimulation. This TCR was sampled from a human donor in good health (CMV status not recorded). Some clones in this sample may be carry-over from other donors' samples. The CDR3 here is CASRREGDEKLFF. The CDR3 coding sequence is TGTGCCAGCAGGCGGGAGGGGGATGAAAAACTGTTTTTT. The full variable domain, rest sourced from reference TRBV7-6 and TRBJ1-4, is GAGVSQSPRYKVTKRGQDVALRCDPISGHVSLYWYRQALGQGPEFLTYFNYEAQQDKSGLPNDRFSAERPEGSISTLTIQRTEQRDSAMYRCASRREGDEKLFFGSGTQLSVL.